Below, 15 T cell receptor beta chains from the same sample are listed, as sequenced in a study of breast tumors, draining lymph nodes, adjacent tissues. TCRdb re-called the multiplex PCR reads with MiXCR, one entry per CDR3 protein. The table records about 140,000 distinct CDR3 sequences, approximately 32% of them present only once. Breast cancer patients provided tissue from their axillary draining lymph nodes. The sample comprised axillary lymph node tissue. The receptors were gathered from a female donor with breast cancer. Some clones in this sample may be carry-over from other donors' samples.

This clonotype appeared many times. The chain recombines TRBV27 with TRBJ2-7, with 9 bases lining up with TRBD1. V gave up 7 bases and J gave up 8 bases; unmatched junction bases: 9. CDR1 is MNHEY and CDR2 is SMNVEV in the germline V gene (reference sequence). CDR3 length: 13 amino acids. The CDR3 spells CASTSGQGLQQYF. CDR3 DNA: TGTGCCAGCACCTCGGGACAGGGCTTACAGCAGTACTTC.

With regard to this clonotype: A read error may produce the germline difference seen at one junction end. This chain joins TRBV6-1 and TRBJ1-1; D not resolved. The CDR3 covers 8 residues. Germline loops: CDR1 MNHNS, CDR2 SASEGT. CDR3 protein: CASTEAFF. The CDR3 coding sequence is TGTGCCAGCACTGAAGCTTTCTTT.

In the case of this clonotype: At one boundary the junction diverges from the germline segment, which might be a read error. The CDR3 DNA sequence: TGTGCCGGCAGCCCCGGGTCCGGCCCGGATCAGCCCCAGCATTTT. Its translation: CAGSPGSGPDQPQHF. This chain links TRBV6-6 with TRBJ1-5; D uncertain. The CDR3 extends over 15 amino acids. Germline V lookup: CDR1 MNHNY, CDR2 SVGAGI (reference sequence).

In its sample, this clonotype was seen many times. This rearrangement joins TRBV13 to TRBJ1-2; D might be TRBD1 (5 bases). The germline V gene encodes CDR1 PRHDT and CDR2 FYEKMQ (reference sequence). This CDR3 spans 12 amino acids. Trimming took off 8 bases at V and 8 bases at J, with 15 bases between the two ends. The CDR3 protein is CASFSLRGGYTF. CDR3 nucleotide sequence: TGTGCCAGCTTCTCCCTTCGGGGGGGCTACACCTTC.

The chain employs TRBV10-3 and TRBJ2-7, with 12 bases fitting TRBD2. CDR3 length: 14 amino acids. Germline CDR1 is ENHRY and CDR2 is SYGVKD. V shed 6 bases, J shed 2 bases, and the junction held 2 bases outside the gene matches. CDR3 in amino acids: CAISASGGAYEQYV. Here the CDR3 DNA reads TGTGCCATCAGCGCTAGCGGGGGGGCCTACGAGCAGTACGTC.

This clonotype was counted many times. The chain links TRBV14 to TRBJ1-4, with D hard to call. The length of the CDR3 is 16 residues. The V end was cut by 1 base, the J end by 3 bases, with 12 bases between. Germline-derived CDR1 and CDR2 are SGHDN and FVKESK. CDR3 in amino acids: CASSQGSGVPNEKLFF. The CDR3 DNA follows: TGTGCCAGCAGCCAAGGGAGTGGGGTTCCTAATGAAAAACTGTTTTTT.

The V gene is TRBV11-2, the J gene TRBJ2-5, with a possible D match to TRBD2 (5 bases). Germline V gives CDR1 SGHAT, CDR2 FQNNGV. The CDR3 runs to 16 residues. V lost 0 bases to trimming and J lost 7 bases, with 18 bases between them. The CDR3 DNA follows: TGTGCCAGCAGCTTAGATCTTGGACCGGGGATAGGGACCCAGTACTTC. It yields the protein CASSLDLGPGIGTQYF.

This clonotype has ten or more counts. The genes are TRBV6-1 and TRBJ1-6, with no clear D. Germline CDR1 reads MNHNS; CDR2 reads SASEGT. V was clipped by 6 bases and J by 4 bases, with 13 bases between them. CDR3 length equals 15 residues. The CDR3 spells CASSPFDGYNSPLHF. The DNA for the CDR3 is TGTGCCAGCAGCCCGTTCGACGGGTATAATTCACCCCTCCACTTT.

This clonotype was counted a few times. V is TRBV28 and J is TRBJ2-7; 11 bases map to TRBD1. The junction had 9 bases not matched to a gene; V was cut back by 6 bases and J by 2 bases. In germline, CDR1 is MDHEN, CDR2 SYDVKM. The CDR3 is 16 amino acids. CDR3 amino acids: CASRTAGQGATYEQYF. Written as DNA, the CDR3 is TGTGCCAGCAGAACAGCCGGACAGGGGGCAACCTACGAGCAGTACTTC.

This clonotype was counted ten times or more. The rearrangement links TRBV9 to TRBJ2-2; unclear D gene. The CDR3 extends over 14 amino acids. V lost 0 bases and J 1 base, leaving 4 bases between the germline ends. Per germline, CDR1 SGDLS and CDR2 YYNGEE. Here the CDR3 reads CASSVGQNTGELFF. CDR3 DNA sequence: TGTGCCAGCAGCGTAGGTCAGAACACCGGGGAGCTGTTTTTT. Using reference TRBV9 and TRBJ2-2 for the parts outside the CDR3, the full variable domain is DSGVTQTPKHLITATGQRVTLRCSPRSGDLSVYWYQQSLDQGLQFLIQYYNGEERAKGNILERFSAQQFPDLHSELNLSSLELGDSALYFCASSVGQNTGELFFGEGSRLTVL.

This clonotype was detected many times. The chain combines TRBV7-2 with TRBJ2-1; D possibly uses TRBD1 or TRBD2 (5 bases each). V lost 5 bases to trimming and J lost 6 bases, with 11 bases between them. CDR1 SGHTA and CDR2 FQGNSA come from the germline V gene. The CDR3 has 13 amino acids. The CDR3 loop reads CASSPWDGNEQFF. The CDR3 DNA reads as TGTGCCAGCAGCCCATGGGACGGCAATGAGCAGTTCTTC.

The rearrangement joins TRBV29-1 to TRBJ1-6; possible D gene TRBD1, 5 bases. V was clipped by 8 bases and J by 9 bases, with 17 bases between them. CDR1 and CDR2 from the germline V gene are SQVTM and ANQGSEA. This CDR3 region has 13 residues. The CDR3 DNA reads as TGCAGCAAGGCGGGGGGGAGTGGTTCACCCCTCCACTTT. This codes for CSKAGGSGSPLHF.

J is TRBJ2-3 and V is TRBV7-8; the match to TRBD1 covers 9 bases. CDR1 is SGHVS and CDR2 is FQNEAQ in the germline V gene. The CDR3 is 16 amino acids. The V and J ends lost 1 base and 2 bases, in that order; junction bases with no gene match: 4. In DNA, the CDR3 is TGTGCCAGCAGCTTAGGACAGGGGGATATCACAGATACGCAGTATTTT. Protein: CASSLGQGDITDTQYF.

This clonotype has at least ten counts. The chain employs TRBV28 and TRBJ1-3; D gene ambiguous. The CDR3 is made up of 13 amino acids. Germline assignment: CDR1 MDHEN and CDR2 SYDVKM. The V gene lost 5 bases and the J gene lost 4 bases, with 9 bases spanning the gap. In nucleotides, the CDR3 is TGTGCCAGCAGTGTCTCTACGGGAAACACCATATATTTT. Its translation is CASSVSTGNTIYF.

There are many counts of this clonotype. The chain has TRBV5-6 and TRBJ2-1; D is unclear. The CDR3 is 13 residues long. Trimming shortened V by 2 bases and J by 6 bases, and 9 bases separated the two germline ends. Germline values: CDR1 SGHDT, CDR2 YYEEEE. CDR3 nucleotide sequence: TGTGCCAGCAGCTTTTTTGAAGTCAATGAGCAGTTCTTC. It translates to CASSFFEVNEQFF.